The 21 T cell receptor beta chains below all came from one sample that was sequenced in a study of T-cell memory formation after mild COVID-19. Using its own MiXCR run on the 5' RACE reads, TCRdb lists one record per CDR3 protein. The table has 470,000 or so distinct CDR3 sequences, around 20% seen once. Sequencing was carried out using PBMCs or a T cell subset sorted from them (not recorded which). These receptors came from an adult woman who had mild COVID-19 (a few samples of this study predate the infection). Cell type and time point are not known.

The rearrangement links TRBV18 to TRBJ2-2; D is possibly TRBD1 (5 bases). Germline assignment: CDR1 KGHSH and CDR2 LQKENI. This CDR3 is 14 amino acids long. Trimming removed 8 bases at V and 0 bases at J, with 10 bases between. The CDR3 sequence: CASPMTANTGELFF. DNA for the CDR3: TGTGCCAGCCCAATGACAGCGAACACCGGGGAGCTGTTTTTT.

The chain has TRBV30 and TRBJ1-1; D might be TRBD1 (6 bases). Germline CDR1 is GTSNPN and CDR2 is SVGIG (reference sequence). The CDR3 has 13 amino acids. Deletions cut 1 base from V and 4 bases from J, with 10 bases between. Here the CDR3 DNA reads TGTGCCTGGAGTGGGTCGGGGGCCACTGAAGCTTTCTTT. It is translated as CAWSGSGATEAFF.

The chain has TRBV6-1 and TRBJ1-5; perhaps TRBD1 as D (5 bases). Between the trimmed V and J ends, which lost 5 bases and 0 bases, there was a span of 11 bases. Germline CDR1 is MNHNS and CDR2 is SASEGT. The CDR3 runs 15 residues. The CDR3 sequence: CASSRSRDSNQPQHF. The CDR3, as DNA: TGTGCCAGCAGTAGGTCCAGGGATAGCAATCAGCCCCAGCATTTT.

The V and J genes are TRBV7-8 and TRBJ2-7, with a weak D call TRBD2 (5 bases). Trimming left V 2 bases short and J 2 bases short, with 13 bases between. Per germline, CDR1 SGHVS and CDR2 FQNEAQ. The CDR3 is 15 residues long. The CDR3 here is CASSLPLDGTYEQYF. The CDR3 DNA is TGTGCCAGCAGCTTACCCCTCGACGGGACCTACGAGCAGTACTTC.

The CDR3 here is CASSLGKQLQTEAFF. In DNA form, the CDR3 reads TGCGCCAGCAGCTTGGGAAAGCAACTACAGACTGAAGCTTTCTTT. This chain joins TRBV5-1 and TRBJ1-1, with unresolved D. The V end lost 0 bases, the J end lost 5 bases, and 14 bases lay between the germline ends. Per the germline V gene, CDR1 is SGHRS and CDR2 is YFSETQ. This CDR3 is 15 amino acids long.

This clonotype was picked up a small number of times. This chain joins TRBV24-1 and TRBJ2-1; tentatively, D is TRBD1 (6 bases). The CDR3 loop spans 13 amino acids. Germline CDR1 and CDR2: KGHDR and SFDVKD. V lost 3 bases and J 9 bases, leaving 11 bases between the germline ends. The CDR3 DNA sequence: TGTGCCACCAGTGATCTAGGGGACACTGAGCAGTTCTTC. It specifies CATSDLGDTEQFF.

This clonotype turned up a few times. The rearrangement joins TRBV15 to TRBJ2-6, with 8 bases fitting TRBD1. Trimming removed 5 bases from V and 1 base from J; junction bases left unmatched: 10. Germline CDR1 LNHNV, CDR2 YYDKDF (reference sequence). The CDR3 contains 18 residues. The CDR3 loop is CATSVGQGFFSGANVLTF. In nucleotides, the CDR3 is TGTGCCACCAGCGTCGGACAGGGTTTTTTTTCTGGGGCCAACGTCCTGACTTTC. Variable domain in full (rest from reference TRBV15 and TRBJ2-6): DAMVIQNPRYQVTQFGKPVTLSCSQTLNHNVMYWYQQKSSQAPKLLFHYYDKDFNNEADTPDNFQSRRPNTSFCFLDIRSPGLGDTAMYLCATSVGQGFFSGANVLTFGAGSRLTVL.

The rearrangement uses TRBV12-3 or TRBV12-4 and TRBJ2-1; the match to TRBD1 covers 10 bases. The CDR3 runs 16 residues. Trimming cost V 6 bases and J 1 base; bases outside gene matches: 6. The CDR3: CASRSGQGGSYNEQFF. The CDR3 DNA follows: TGTGCCAGCAGATCCGGACAGGGGGGATCCTACAATGAGCAGTTCTTC.

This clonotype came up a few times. This CDR3 is CASSVGGTNNNEQFF. The CDR3 coding sequence is TGTGCCAGCAGCGTAGGAGGGACAAATAACAATGAGCAGTTCTTC. The genes are TRBV9 and TRBJ2-1, with D maybe TRBD1 (6 bases). Trimming cost V 0 bases and J 5 bases, with 12 bases left between them. Germline assignment: CDR1 SGDLS and CDR2 YYNGEE. The CDR3 extends over 15 amino acids.

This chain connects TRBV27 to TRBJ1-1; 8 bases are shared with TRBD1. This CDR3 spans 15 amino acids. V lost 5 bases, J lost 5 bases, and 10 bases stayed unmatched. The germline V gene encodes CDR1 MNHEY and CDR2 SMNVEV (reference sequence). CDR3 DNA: TGTGCCAGCAGTCGCGACAGGGGCCAGAGTACTGAAGCTTTCTTT. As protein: CASSRDRGQSTEAFF.

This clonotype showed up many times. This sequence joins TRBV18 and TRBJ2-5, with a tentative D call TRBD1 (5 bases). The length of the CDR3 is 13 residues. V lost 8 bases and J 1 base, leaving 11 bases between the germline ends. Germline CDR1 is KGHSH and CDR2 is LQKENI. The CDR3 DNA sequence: TGTGCCAGCAGTCCAGGGTCCCAAGAGACCCAGTACTTC. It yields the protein CASSPGSQETQYF.

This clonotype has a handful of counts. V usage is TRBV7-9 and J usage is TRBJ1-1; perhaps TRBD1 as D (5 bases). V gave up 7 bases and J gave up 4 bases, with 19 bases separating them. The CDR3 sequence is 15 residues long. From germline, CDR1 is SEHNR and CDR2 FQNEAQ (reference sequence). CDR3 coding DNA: TGTGCCAGCACCCTAGCAGGAGGGGAGGGCACTGAAGCTTTCTTT. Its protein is CASTLAGGEGTEAFF.

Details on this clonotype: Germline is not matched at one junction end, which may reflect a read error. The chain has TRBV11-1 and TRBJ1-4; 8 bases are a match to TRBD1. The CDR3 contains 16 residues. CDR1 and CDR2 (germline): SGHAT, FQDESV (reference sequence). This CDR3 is CASSSQGGVTNEKLIF. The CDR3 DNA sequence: TGTGCCAGCAGCTCACAGGGGGGGGTGACTAATGAAAAACTGATTTTT.

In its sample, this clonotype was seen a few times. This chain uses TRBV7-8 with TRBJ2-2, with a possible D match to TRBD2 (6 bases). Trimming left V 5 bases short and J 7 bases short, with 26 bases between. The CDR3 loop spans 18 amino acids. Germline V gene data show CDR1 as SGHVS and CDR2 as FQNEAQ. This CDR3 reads CASSPWGVAATRGGELFF. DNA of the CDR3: TGTGCCAGCAGCCCATGGGGGGTAGCAGCCACCCGGGGCGGGGAGCTGTTTTTT.

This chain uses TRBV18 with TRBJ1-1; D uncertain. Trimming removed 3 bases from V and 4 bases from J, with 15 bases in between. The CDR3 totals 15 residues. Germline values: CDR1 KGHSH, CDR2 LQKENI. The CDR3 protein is CASSPSTLRGTEAFF. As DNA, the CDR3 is TGTGCCAGCTCACCTTCCACCCTCCGGGGCACTGAAGCTTTCTTT.

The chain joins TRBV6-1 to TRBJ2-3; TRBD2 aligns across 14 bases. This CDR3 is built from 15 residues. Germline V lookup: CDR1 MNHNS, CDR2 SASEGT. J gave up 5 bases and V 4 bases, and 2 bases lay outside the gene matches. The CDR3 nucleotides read TGTGCCAGCAGTGGACTAGCGGGGGGGCAAGATACGCAGTATTTT. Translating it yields CASSGLAGGQDTQYF.

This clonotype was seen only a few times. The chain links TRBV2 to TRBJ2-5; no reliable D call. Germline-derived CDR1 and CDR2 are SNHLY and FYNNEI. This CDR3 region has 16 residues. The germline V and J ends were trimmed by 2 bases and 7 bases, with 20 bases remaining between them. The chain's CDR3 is CASSEIVGLPPGTQYF. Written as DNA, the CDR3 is TGTGCCAGCAGTGAAATCGTTGGCCTACCTCCAGGGACCCAGTACTTC.

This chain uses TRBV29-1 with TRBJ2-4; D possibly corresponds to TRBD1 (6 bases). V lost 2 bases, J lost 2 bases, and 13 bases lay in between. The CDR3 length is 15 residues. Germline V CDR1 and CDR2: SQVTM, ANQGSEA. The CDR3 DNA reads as TGCAGCGTTGAAAGGCGACAGGAGTCCAAAAACATTCAGTACTTC. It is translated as CSVERRQESKNIQYF.

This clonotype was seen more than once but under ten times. The CDR3: CASSRQGVDYEQYF. The CDR3 coding sequence is TGTGCCAGTAGTCGGCAGGGAGTGGACTACGAGCAGTACTTC. The genes are TRBV19 and TRBJ2-7; D is possibly TRBD1 or TRBD2 (5 bases each). The V gene's germline CDR1 is LNHDA and CDR2 SQIVND (reference sequence). The CDR3 is 14 residues long. Between the trimmed V and J ends, which lost 5 bases and 3 bases, there was a span of 14 bases. Using reference TRBV19 and TRBJ2-7 for the parts outside the CDR3, the full variable domain is DGGITQSPKYLFRKEGQNVTLSCEQNLNHDAMYWYRQDPGQGLRLIYYSQIVNDFQKGDIAEGYSVSREKKESFPLTVTSAQKNPTAFYLCASSRQGVDYEQYFGPGTRLTVT.

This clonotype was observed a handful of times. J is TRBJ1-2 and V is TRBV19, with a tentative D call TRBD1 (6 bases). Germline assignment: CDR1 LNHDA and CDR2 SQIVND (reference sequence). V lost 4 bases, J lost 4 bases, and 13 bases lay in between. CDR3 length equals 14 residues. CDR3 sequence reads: CASSNNGQIYGYTF. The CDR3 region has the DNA TGTGCCAGTAGTAACAACGGACAGATCTATGGCTACACCTTC.

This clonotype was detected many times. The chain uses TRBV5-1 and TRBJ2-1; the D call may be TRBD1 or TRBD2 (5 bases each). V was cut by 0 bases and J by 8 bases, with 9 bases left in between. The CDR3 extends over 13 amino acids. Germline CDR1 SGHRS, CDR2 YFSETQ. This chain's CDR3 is CASSLGGFDEQFF. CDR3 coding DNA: TGCGCCAGCAGCTTGGGGGGGTTCGATGAGCAGTTCTTC.